The next 18 T cell receptor beta chains were all read from a single sample in a study of T cell responses to AZD1222 COVID-19 vaccine (dated by TCRdb to 2020 to 2023). Library preparation used the immunoSEQ multiplex PCR assay. TCRdb re-hosts the immuneACCESS table, in-frame sequences only. Its copies lack some clones; in the studies checked, an unresolved V gene accounts for under half of them, and the cause for the rest is not known. For this sample the table gives about 110,000 clones, of which around 90% were detected only once. The top ten clones comprise 6.2% of the sample. The time point label on this specimen signifies: about 28 days (+/-7) after the second vaccine dose. Sequenced material: peripheral blood, taken 28 days after the second AZD1222 dose. The receptors derive from an adult who received the AZD1222 COVID-19 vaccine.

This chain uses TRBV28 with TRBJ2-7; a possible D gene is TRBD1 (5 bases). V lost 5 bases and J lost 12, with 14 bases in between. Looked up from germline, CDR1 is MDHEN and CDR2 is SYDVKM. The CDR3 has 11 residues. The CDR3 loop reads CASSTRQTWYF. In nucleotides, the CDR3 is TGTGCCAGCAGTACGCGACAGACCTGGTACTTC.

The chain uses TRBV5-1 and TRBJ1-5; D call uncertain. CDR1 and CDR2 from the germline V gene are SGHRS and YFSETQ. The CDR3 sequence is 15 residues long. Trimming pared 1 base from V and 2 bases from J, leaving 10 bases between. CDR3 amino acids: CASSLLGVGNQPQHF. CDR3 nucleotide sequence: TGCGCCAGCAGCTTGTTGGGTGTTGGCAATCAGCCCCAGCATTTT.

The gene calls are TRBV4-1 and TRBJ1-4, with TRBD1 matching over 8 bases. Germline V gene sequence: CDR1 MGHRA, CDR2 YSYEKL. CDR3 length: 15 amino acids. V lost 0 bases, J lost 5 bases, and 2 bases stayed unmatched. The CDR3 sequence is CASSQEQGGNEKLFF. DNA of the CDR3: TGCGCCAGCAGCCAAGAACAGGGGGGAAATGAAAAACTGTTTTTT.

Only one count was recorded for this clone. This chain uses TRBV6-5 with TRBJ2-7, with TRBD2 as a possible D gene (7 bases). Germline CDR1 reads MNHEY; CDR2 reads SVGAGI. The CDR3 sequence is 15 residues long. V was pared by 5 bases and J by 3 bases, with 17 bases between. The CDR3: CASSTGRGGVYEQYF. The CDR3 DNA reads TGTGCCAGCAGTACGGGCAGAGGGGGGGTCTACGAGCAGTACTTC.

The genes are TRBV7-2 and TRBJ2-7; 8 bases match TRBD2. Germline V lookup: CDR1 SGHTA, CDR2 FQGNSA. The CDR3 is 14 amino acids. The V gene end was trimmed by 4 bases and the J gene end by 7 bases; junction bases not matched to a gene: 9. CDR3 nucleotides: TGTGCCAGCAGCTCCCTAGCGGGCTGGTTTGAGCAGTACTTC. Protein product: CASSSLAGWFEQYF.

This chain links TRBV4-1 with TRBJ2-3; D call uncertain. The ends were cut back, 2 bases at V and 1 base at J, with 10 bases in the middle. This CDR3 has 15 residues. Germline V lookup: CDR1 MGHRA, CDR2 YSYEKL. CDR3 loop: CASSQTPAGTDTQYF. The CDR3 DNA reads TGCGCCAGCAGCCAAACCCCGGCGGGCACAGATACGCAGTATTTT.

This clone was counted a few times. The CDR3 loop is CASSSWTEDTQYF. In DNA form, the CDR3 reads TGTGCCAGCAGCTCCTGGACCGAAGATACGCAGTATTTT. This sequence joins TRBV12-3 or TRBV12-4 and TRBJ2-3; D uncertain. Deletions cut 6 bases from V and 5 bases from J, with 12 bases between. There are 13 residues in the CDR3.

This sequence joins TRBV30 and TRBJ2-5; tentatively, D is TRBD1 (5 bases). The CDR3 runs to 12 residues. V gave up 7 bases and J gave up 4 bases, with 13 bases separating them. Germline V gives CDR1 GTSNPN, CDR2 SVGIG (reference sequence). CDR3: CASRVKGETQYF. CDR3 in DNA: TGTGCCTCCAGGGTTAAGGGAGAGACCCAGTACTTC.

The chain has TRBV27 and TRBJ1-2; 10 nucleotides agree with TRBD1. The CDR3 length is 15 residues. Per germline, CDR1 MNHEY and CDR2 SMNVEV (reference sequence). After removal of 7 bases from V and 4 bases from J, the junction contained 9 bases not matched to a gene. CDR3 residues: CASTPRWDRGYGYTF. In DNA, the CDR3 is TGTGCCAGCACTCCAAGGTGGGACAGGGGCTATGGCTACACCTTC.

The chain is built from TRBV7-9 and TRBJ1-1, with 8 bases identical to TRBD1. CDR3 size: 16 residues. Unmatched junction bases numbered 18, after V lost 5 bases and J lost 10 bases. Germline assignment: CDR1 SEHNR and CDR2 FQNEAQ (reference sequence). The CDR3 region has the DNA TGTGCCAGCAGCCCAGTAAGCGGACAGGGAGTTCCGGGAGCTTTCTTT. Amino acids: CASSPVSGQGVPGAFF.

The V gene is TRBV10-3, the J gene TRBJ1-4; D gene ambiguous. Trimming took 2 bases from V and 5 from J, leaving 15 bases between them. This CDR3 spans 16 amino acids. The V gene's germline CDR1 is ENHRY and CDR2 SYGVKD. The CDR3 nucleotides read TGTGCCATCAGTGAGCCCTCGGAAAGGCCCAATGAAAAACTGTTTTTT. This gives the protein CAISEPSERPNEKLFF.

This chain links TRBV7-8 with TRBJ2-3; 8 nucleotides line up with TRBD2. Germline assignment: CDR1 SGHVS and CDR2 FQNEAQ. This CDR3 has 15 residues. The trim removed 2 bases at V and 1 base at J, leaving 2 bases unmatched. The CDR3 loop reads CASSLFGGGTDTQYF. As DNA, the CDR3 is TGTGCCAGCAGCTTATTCGGGGGGGGCACAGATACGCAGTATTTT.

This clone was seen more than once but under ten times. J is TRBJ1-5 and V is TRBV18; TRBD1 aligns across 8 bases. With V trimmed by 6 bases and J by 6 bases, 7 bases remained unmatched. Per the germline V gene, CDR1 is KGHSH and CDR2 is LQKENI. The CDR3 consists of 14 residues. CDR3 in DNA: TGTGCCAGCTCTCCCGGGACAGGTGGTCAGCCCCAGCATTTT. Protein product: CASSPGTGGQPQHF.

The CDR3 bases are TGTGCCAGCAGCCAAGTCGTGGGGGGCACTGAAGCTTTCTTT. Encoded protein: CASSQVVGGTEAFF. V usage is TRBV3-1 (or the pseudogene TRBV3-2) and J usage is TRBJ1-1; TRBD1 might be the D (5 bases). This CDR3 comprises 14 residues. The germline V and J ends were trimmed by 1 base and 4 bases, with 10 bases remaining between them. Germline V CDR1 and CDR2: LGHDT, YNNKEL (reference sequence).

The chain joins TRBV5-4 to TRBJ2-2, with D unclear. V was trimmed by 4 bases and J by 6 bases, leaving 22 bases between them. CDR1 is SGHNT, CDR2 YYREEE, per germline (reference sequence). This CDR3 region has 17 residues. The CDR3 nucleotides are TGTGCCAGCAGCCCCGGGCCAACCGAACACCGAGCCGGGGAGCTGTTTTTT. Its protein is CASSPGPTEHRAGELFF.

The chain joins TRBV7-9 to TRBJ1-5, with D perhaps TRBD1 (5 bases). Germline CDR1 reads SEHNR; CDR2 reads FQNEAQ (reference sequence). The CDR3 extends over 15 amino acids. Trimming left V 3 bases short and J 4 bases short, with 13 bases between. CDR3 DNA: TGTGCCAGCAGCTTTTCGACAGTTGAGAATCAGCCCCAGCATTTT. Translated, it gives CASSFSTVENQPQHF.

The chain carries TRBV7-9 and TRBJ2-3, with 7 bases lining up with TRBD1. After removal of 2 bases from V and 2 bases from J, the junction contained 10 bases not matched to a gene. The CDR3 has 17 residues. Germline V CDR1 and CDR2: SEHNR, FQNEAQ (reference sequence). The CDR3 protein is CASSLPRQGEDTDTQYF. The DNA of the CDR3 is TGTGCCAGCAGCTTACCCCGACAGGGAGAGGACACAGATACGCAGTATTTT. The full variable domain, completed using reference TRBV7-9 and TRBJ2-3, is DTGVSQNPRHKITKRGQNVTFRCDPISEHNRLYWYRQTLGQGPEFLTYFQNEAQLEKSRLLSDRFSAERPKGSFSTLEIQRTEQGDSAMYLCASSLPRQGEDTDTQYFGPGTRLTVL.

The rearrangement joins TRBV5-4 to TRBJ2-5, with 12 bases that match TRBD1. CDR1 is SGHNT and CDR2 is YYREEE in the germline V gene (reference sequence). Trimming cost V 5 bases and J 4 bases; bases outside gene matches: 6. The CDR3 has 15 amino acids. CDR3 DNA sequence: TGTGCCAGCAGAACCGGGACAGGGGGCGTAGAGACCCAGTACTTC. Protein product: CASRTGTGGVETQYF.